Listed here are 5 T cell receptor beta chains from one sample, sequenced in a study of a mutant IDH1 vaccine in newly diagnosed glioma. No antigen is known for these receptors. Method: immunoSEQ multiplex PCR; TCRdb's copy keeps in-frame clones and lacks some. The table records some 55,000 clones, around 90% of them present only once. The time point: week 5, during vaccination. Vaccinated patients received 300 ug of mutant IDH1 20-mer peptide per dose, with topical imiquimod. This specimen consisted of PBMCs, obtained from a glioma patient whose treatment included an IDH1 peptide vaccine. These receptors all come from a middle-aged woman with glioma.

The rearrangement uses TRBV6-5 and TRBJ1-1, with 9 bases matching TRBD1. Trimming cost V 8 bases and J 1 base; bases outside gene matches: 8. The germline V gene encodes CDR1 MNHEY and CDR2 SVGAGI. The CDR3 spans 15 residues. CDR3 region: CASRNRGLGNTEAFF. The CDR3 nucleotides read TGTGCCAGCCGAAACAGGGGGCTTGGGAACACTGAAGCTTTCTTT.

This clone appeared a few times. The rearrangement uses TRBV18 and TRBJ2-1; 10 bases map to TRBD2. The CDR3 totals 16 residues. Germline CDR1 is KGHSH and CDR2 is LQKENI. Trimming at V came to 5 bases and at J to 3 bases, leaving 7 bases not matched to a gene. This chain's CDR3 is CASSSPTSGDYNEQFF. In nucleotides, the CDR3 is TGTGCCAGCTCATCCCCTACTAGCGGGGACTACAATGAGCAGTTCTTC.

J is TRBJ1-3 and V is TRBV6-1; the D is unclear. The CDR3 covers 12 residues. Trimming removed 1 base from V and 6 bases from J, with 4 bases in between. Germline loops: CDR1 MNHNS, CDR2 SASEGT. The CDR3 DNA follows: TGTGCCAGCAGTGAAGATCTAAACACCATATATTTT. Residues: CASSEDLNTIYF.

The gene calls are TRBV18 and TRBJ1-4; 7 bases are a match to TRBD1. CDR1 is KGHSH and CDR2 is LQKENI in the germline V gene. The CDR3 spans 17 residues. The trim removed 3 bases at V and 0 bases at J, leaving 7 bases unmatched. CDR3 bases: TGTGCCAGCTCACCCCGGGACAGCGGTGCAACTAATGAAAAACTGTTTTTT. This gives the protein CASSPRDSGATNEKLFF.

The chain joins TRBV27 to TRBJ2-1; D is ambiguous. The V end was cut by 3 bases, the J end by 4 bases, with 13 bases between. CDR1 and CDR2 from the germline V gene are MNHEY and SMNVEV (reference sequence). The CDR3 is 15 amino acids. DNA for the CDR3: TGTGCCAGCAGTTTCACGCCGCTTCTATACAATGAGCAGTTCTTC. Protein: CASSFTPLLYNEQFF.